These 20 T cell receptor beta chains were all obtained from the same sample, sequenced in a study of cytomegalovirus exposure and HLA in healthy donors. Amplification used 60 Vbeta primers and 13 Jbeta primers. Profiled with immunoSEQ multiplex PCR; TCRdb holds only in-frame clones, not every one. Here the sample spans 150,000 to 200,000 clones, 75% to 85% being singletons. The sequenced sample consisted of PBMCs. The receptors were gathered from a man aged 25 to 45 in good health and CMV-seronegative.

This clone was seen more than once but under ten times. Written as DNA, the CDR3 is TGCGCCAGCAGCTTCCGGGGGAACACTGAAGCTTTCTTT. Its translation is CASSFRGNTEAFF. The V and J genes are TRBV5-1 and TRBJ1-1, with unresolved D. Trimming took off 2 bases at V and 1 base at J, with 6 bases between the two ends. From germline, CDR1 is SGHRS and CDR2 YFSETQ. The CDR3 is 13 residues long.

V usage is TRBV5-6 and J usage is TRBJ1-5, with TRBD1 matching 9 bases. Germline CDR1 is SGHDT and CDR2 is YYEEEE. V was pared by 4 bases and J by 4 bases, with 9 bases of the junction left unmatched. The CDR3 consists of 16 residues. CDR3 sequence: CASSPSGTGSNQPQHF. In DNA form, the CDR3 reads TGTGCCAGCAGCCCCTCCGGGACAGGGAGTAATCAGCCCCAGCATTTT.

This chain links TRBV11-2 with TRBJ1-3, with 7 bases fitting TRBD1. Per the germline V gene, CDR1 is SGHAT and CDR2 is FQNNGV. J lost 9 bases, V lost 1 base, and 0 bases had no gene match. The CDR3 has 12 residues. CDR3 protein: CASSLGQGTIYF. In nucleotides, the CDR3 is TGTGCCAGCAGCTTAGGACAGGGCACCATATATTTT.

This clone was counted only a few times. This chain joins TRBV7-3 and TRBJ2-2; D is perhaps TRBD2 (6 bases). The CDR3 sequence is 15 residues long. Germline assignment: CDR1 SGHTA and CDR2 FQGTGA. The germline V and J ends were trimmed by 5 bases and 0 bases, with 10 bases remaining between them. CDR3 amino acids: CASSRGTANTGELFF. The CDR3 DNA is TGTGCCAGCAGCCGCGGGACGGCGAACACCGGGGAGCTGTTTTTT.

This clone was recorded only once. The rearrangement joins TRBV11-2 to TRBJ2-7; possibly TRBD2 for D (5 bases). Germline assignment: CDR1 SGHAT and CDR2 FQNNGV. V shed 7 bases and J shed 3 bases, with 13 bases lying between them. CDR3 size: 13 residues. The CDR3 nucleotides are TGTGCCAGCATCCCTGCCGCGGGCTACGAGCAGTACTTC. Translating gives CASIPAAGYEQYF. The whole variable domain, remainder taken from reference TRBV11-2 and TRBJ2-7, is EAGVAQSPRYKIIEKRQSVAFWCNPISGHATLYWYQQILGQGPKLLIQFQNNGVVDDSQLPKDRFSAERLKGVDSTLKIQPAKLEDSAVYLCASIPAAGYEQYFGPGTRLTVT.

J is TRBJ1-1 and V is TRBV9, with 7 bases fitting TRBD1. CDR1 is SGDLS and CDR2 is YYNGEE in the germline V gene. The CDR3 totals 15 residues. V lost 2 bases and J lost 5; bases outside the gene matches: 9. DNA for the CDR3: TGTGCCAGCAGCGTTATTGGGACAGCGAGTACTGAAGCTTTCTTT. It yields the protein CASSVIGTASTEAFF.

In nucleotides, the CDR3 is TGTGCCCCTACCCGCTCCTACGAGCAGTACTTC. This gives the protein CAPTRSYEQYF. The rearrangement uses TRBV7-2 and TRBJ2-7; no firm D call. V was pared by 11 bases and J by 0 bases, with 8 bases between. The germline V gene encodes CDR1 SGHTA and CDR2 FQGNSA. This CDR3 is built from 11 residues.

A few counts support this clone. Here the CDR3 reads CASSSDGDSGNTIYF. In DNA, the CDR3 is TGCGCCAGCAGCTCGGACGGGGACTCTGGAAACACCATATATTTT. The V gene is TRBV5-1, the J gene TRBJ1-3; D not certain. The CDR3 extends over 15 amino acids. CDR1 SGHRS and CDR2 YFSETQ come from the germline V gene. V gave up 3 bases and J gave up 0 bases, with 10 bases separating them.

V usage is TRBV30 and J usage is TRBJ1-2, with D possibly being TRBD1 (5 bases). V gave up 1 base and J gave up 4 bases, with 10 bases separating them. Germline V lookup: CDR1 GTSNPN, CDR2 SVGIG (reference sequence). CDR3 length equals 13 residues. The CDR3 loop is CAWSEGRAYGYTF. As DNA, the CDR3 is TGTGCCTGGAGTGAAGGCAGGGCCTATGGCTACACCTTC.

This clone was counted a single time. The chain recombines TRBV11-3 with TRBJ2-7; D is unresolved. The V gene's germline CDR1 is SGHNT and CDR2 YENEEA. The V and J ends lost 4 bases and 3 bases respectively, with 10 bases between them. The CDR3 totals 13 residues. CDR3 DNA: TGTGCCAGCAGCTCTCAGGCAGGCTACGAGCAGTACTTC. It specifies CASSSQAGYEQYF.

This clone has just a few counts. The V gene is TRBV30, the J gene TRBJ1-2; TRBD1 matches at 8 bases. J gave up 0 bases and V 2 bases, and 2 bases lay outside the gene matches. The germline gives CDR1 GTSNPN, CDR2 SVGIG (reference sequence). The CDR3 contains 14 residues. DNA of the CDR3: TGTGCCTGGAGTATACAGGGGGCTAACTATGGCTACACCTTC. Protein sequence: CAWSIQGANYGYTF.

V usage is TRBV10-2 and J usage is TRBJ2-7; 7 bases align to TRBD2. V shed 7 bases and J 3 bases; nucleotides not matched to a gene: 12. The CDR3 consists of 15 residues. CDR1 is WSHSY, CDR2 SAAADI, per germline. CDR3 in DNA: TGCGCCAGCACCCAACTTGCGGGAGAGCGCTACGAGCAGTACTTC. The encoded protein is CASTQLAGERYEQYF.

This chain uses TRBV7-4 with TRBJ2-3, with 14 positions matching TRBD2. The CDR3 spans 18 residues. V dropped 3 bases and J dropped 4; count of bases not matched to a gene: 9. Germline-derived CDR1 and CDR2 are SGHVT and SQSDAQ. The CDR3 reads CASSFSTSGRAYADTQYF. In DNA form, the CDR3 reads TGTGCCAGCAGCTTTTCGACTAGCGGGAGGGCCTACGCAGATACGCAGTATTTT.

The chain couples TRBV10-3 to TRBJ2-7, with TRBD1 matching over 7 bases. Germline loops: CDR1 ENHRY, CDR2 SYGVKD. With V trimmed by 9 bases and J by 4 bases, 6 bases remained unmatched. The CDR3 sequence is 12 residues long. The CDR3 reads CAMKGTDYEQYF. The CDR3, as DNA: TGTGCCATGAAGGGGACAGATTACGAGCAGTACTTC.

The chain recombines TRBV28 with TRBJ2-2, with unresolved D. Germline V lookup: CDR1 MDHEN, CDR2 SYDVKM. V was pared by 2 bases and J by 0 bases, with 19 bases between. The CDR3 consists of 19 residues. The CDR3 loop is CASSLIPLRVLSNTGELFF. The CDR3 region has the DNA TGTGCCAGCAGTTTAATTCCCCTGCGAGTCCTTTCGAACACCGGGGAGCTGTTTTTT.

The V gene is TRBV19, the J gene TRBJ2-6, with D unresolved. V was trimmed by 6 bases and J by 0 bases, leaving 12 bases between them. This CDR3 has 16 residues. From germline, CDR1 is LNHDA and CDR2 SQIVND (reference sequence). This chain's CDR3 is CASSPRWSSGANVLTF. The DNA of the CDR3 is TGTGCCAGTAGCCCGCGTTGGAGCTCTGGGGCCAACGTCCTGACTTTC.

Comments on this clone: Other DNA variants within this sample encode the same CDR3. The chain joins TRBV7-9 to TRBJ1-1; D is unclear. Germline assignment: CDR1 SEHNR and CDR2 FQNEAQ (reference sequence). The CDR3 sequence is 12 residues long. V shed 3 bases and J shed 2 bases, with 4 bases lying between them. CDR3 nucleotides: TGTGCCAGCAGCTTCAGTAACACTGAAGCTTTCTTT. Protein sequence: CASSFSNTEAFF.

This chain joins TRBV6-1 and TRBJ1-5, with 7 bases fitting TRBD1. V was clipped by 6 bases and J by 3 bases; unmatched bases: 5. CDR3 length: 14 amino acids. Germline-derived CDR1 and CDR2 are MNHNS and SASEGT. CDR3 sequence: CASSRGQSNQPQHF. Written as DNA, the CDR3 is TGTGCCAGCAGCCGGGGACAGTCCAATCAGCCCCAGCATTTT.

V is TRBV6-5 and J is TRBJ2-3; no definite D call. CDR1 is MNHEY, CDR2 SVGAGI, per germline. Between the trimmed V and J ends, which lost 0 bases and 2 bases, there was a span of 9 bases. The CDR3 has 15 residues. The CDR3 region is CASSYSGLPTDTQYF. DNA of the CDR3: TGTGCCAGCAGTTACTCGGGCTTACCCACAGATACGCAGTATTTT.

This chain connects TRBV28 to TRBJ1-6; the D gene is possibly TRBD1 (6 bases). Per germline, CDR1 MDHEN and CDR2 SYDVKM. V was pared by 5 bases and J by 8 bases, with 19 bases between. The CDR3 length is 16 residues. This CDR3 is CASSLPPTGRHSPLHF. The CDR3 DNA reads TGTGCCAGCAGTCTACCGCCGACAGGACGACATTCACCCCTCCACTTT. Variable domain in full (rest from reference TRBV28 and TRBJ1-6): DVKVTQSSRYLVKRTGEKVFLECVQDMDHENMFWYRQDPGLGLRLIYFSYDVKMKEKGDIPEGYSVSREKKERFSLILESASTNQTSMYLCASSLPPTGRHSPLHFGNGTRLTVT.